The entry below gives a single T cell receptor (beta chain) sequence along with its context. Germline V gene data show CDR1 as SGHRS and CDR2 as YFSETQ. The CDR3 has 16 amino acids. V was cut by 2 bases and J by 0 bases, with 14 bases left in between. The source of the sample is a study of T-cell reconstitution after alpha-beta-depleted transplantation in children. Unique molecular identifiers were used to barcode this TCRbeta library. TCRdb re-derived calls from the PCR reads in MiXCR, one entry per CDR3 protein. The sample has about 980,000 distinct CDR3 sequences; about 31% are singletons. This chain links TRBV5-1 with TRBJ1-1; D possibly corresponds to TRBD1 (5 bases). The source was PBMCs, mostly from graft donor cells, collected 360 days after TCRalphabeta/CD19-depleted stem cell transplant. This sequence originates from a boy under two years old who had a stem cell transplant for SCID, so the T cells may come from the graft donor. The CDR3 spells CASSFLQGPMNTEAFF. The DNA of the CDR3 is TGCGCCAGCAGCTTTTTGCAGGGCCCAATGAACACTGAAGCTTTCTTT.